This TCR beta chain was obtained from a study of blood T cell repertoires in COVID-19. Study background: Samples came from the United States, Italy and Spain, spanning acute and convalescent COVID-19.

Concerning this clone: This sample also contains other DNA sequences that code for the same CDR3.

In the original workflow: Reference gene primer amplification in the assay estimated nucleated cell counts. Sequencing used immunoSEQ multiplex PCR; TCRdb keeps in-frame clones, though not all of them. D and trimming come from the DNA, and the V and J calls and clone size come from that table. There are about 370,000 clones in the sample; 80% to 90% occur only once, and around 1% lies in the top ten. Cohort 3 donors counted as recovered after two negative PCRs, clearance, or resolved symptoms. This CDR3 contains 13 residues. Trimming cost V 2 bases and J 6 bases, with 8 bases left between them. The V gene's germline CDR1 is LGHDT and CDR2 YNNKEL (reference sequence).

Source material: PBMCs or T cells enriched from blood (not recorded which). The receptor was isolated from a man aged 18 to 29 who had recovered from COVID-19. This chain connects TRBV3-1 (or the pseudogene TRBV3-2) to TRBJ1-5, with unresolved D. CDR3 sequence: CASSQSRGQPQHF. The DNA of the CDR3 is TGTGCCAGCAGCCAAAGTCGGGGTCAGCCCCAGCATTTT.